The 27 T cell receptor beta chains given below trace back to one sample, sequenced in a study of blood T cell repertoires in COVID-19. The protocol was immunoSEQ multiplex PCR, while the TCRdb copy is restricted to in-frame clones and leaves out a portion. Of fewer than 300,000 clones in the sample, over 75% were seen once. Sequencing input: peripheral blood. These receptors originate from a human donor in a cohort sampled during active COVID-19.

This clone was recorded once. The J gene is TRBJ2-7, the V gene TRBV27; TRBD2 aligns across 8 bases. Germline V gene data show CDR1 as MNHEY and CDR2 as SMNVEV (reference sequence). The CDR3 runs 15 residues. The junction had 9 bases not matched to a gene; V was cut back by 6 bases and J by 2 bases. The DNA of the CDR3 is TGTGCCAGCAGGATTGGACTAGCTACCGCCTACGAGCAGTACTTC. This gives the protein CASRIGLATAYEQYF.

This chain connects TRBV27 to TRBJ2-2; 7 bases align to TRBD2. The V segment lost 3 bases and the J segment 12 bases; nucleotides outside the gene matches: 1. Looked up from germline, CDR1 is MNHEY and CDR2 is SMNVEV (reference sequence). The CDR3 has 11 amino acids. For the CDR3, the DNA is TGTGCCAGCAGTTTGGGAGGGAAGCTGTTTTTT. This encodes CASSLGGKLFF.

The chain is built from TRBV9 and TRBJ2-1; the D gene is possibly TRBD2 (5 bases). Trimming removed 2 bases from V and 2 bases from J, with 5 bases in between. CDR3 length: 13 residues. Germline CDR1 SGDLS, CDR2 YYNGEE. In nucleotides, the CDR3 is TGTGCCAGCAGCGTCGGGACCTACAATGAGCAGTTCTTC. Translation gives CASSVGTYNEQFF.

This chain links TRBV9 with TRBJ2-7; the D gene is possibly TRBD2 (6 bases). The CDR3 is 15 amino acids. With 4 bases removed from V and 3 bases from J, the gap between germline ends came to 17 bases. Germline-derived CDR1 and CDR2 are SGDLS and YYNGEE. The CDR3 loop reads CASSPRGGANYEQYF. The CDR3 DNA reads TGTGCCAGCAGCCCCCGGGGCGGGGCCAACTACGAGCAGTACTTC.

This clone turned up a few times. The chain couples TRBV3-1 (or the pseudogene TRBV3-2) to TRBJ2-1; no clear D. This CDR3 has 13 residues. Trimming cost V 4 bases and J 7 bases, with 11 bases left between them. Per germline, CDR1 LGHDT and CDR2 YNNKEL (reference sequence). The CDR3, as DNA: TGTGCCAGCAGCCCGAGTATAGCTAATGAGCAGTTCTTC. This gives the protein CASSPSIANEQFF.

CDR3 DNA sequence: TGTGCCAGCAGCCCACAGGTTACCTCTGGGGCCAACGTCCTGACTTTC. It yields the protein CASSPQVTSGANVLTF. V is TRBV11-3 and J is TRBJ2-6, with a weak D call TRBD1 (5 bases). CDR1 SGHNT and CDR2 YENEEA come from the germline V gene. V dropped 5 bases and J dropped 0 bases, with 11 bases sitting between them. There are 16 residues in the CDR3.

V usage is TRBV6-6 and J usage is TRBJ2-1, with D possibly matching TRBD2 (6 bases). Per the germline V gene, CDR1 is MNHNY and CDR2 is SVGAGI (reference sequence). The CDR3 is 15 amino acids. Trimming took 0 bases from V and 8 from J, leaving 14 bases between them. CDR3 loop: CASSYSQRVGDEQFF. The CDR3 nucleotides are TGTGCCAGCAGTTACTCCCAGCGGGTGGGCGATGAGCAGTTCTTC.

The chain couples TRBV6-6 to TRBJ2-5; 7 bases match TRBD1. This CDR3 contains 14 residues. CDR1 is MNHNY and CDR2 is SVGAGI in the germline V gene (reference sequence). V shed 8 bases, J shed 1 base, and the junction held 7 bases outside the gene matches. The CDR3 loop reads CASRGQPSQETQYF. CDR3 in DNA: TGTGCCAGCCGGGGACAGCCAAGCCAAGAGACCCAGTACTTC.

This clone was seen more than once but under ten times. The chain employs TRBV28 and TRBJ2-5, with 7 bases fitting TRBD2. Germline trimming cut 4 bases from V and 1 base from J; bases unmatched to any gene: 18. Germline V gives CDR1 MDHEN, CDR2 SYDVKM. The CDR3 extends over 19 amino acids. CDR3: CASSSSGPTGKRGQETQYF. The CDR3 DNA is TGTGCCAGCAGTTCCAGCGGTCCGACGGGGAAGCGGGGCCAAGAGACCCAGTACTTC.

The J gene is TRBJ2-5, the V gene TRBV12-5, with D possibly TRBD2 on 6 matching bases. There are 12 residues in the CDR3. The germline V gene has CDR1 LGHNT and CDR2 FRNRAP. Trimming pared 6 bases from V and 7 bases from J, leaving 12 bases between. CDR3 region: CASGAVGGTQYF. The CDR3 DNA reads as TGTGCTAGTGGGGCGGTCGGGGGGACCCAGTACTTC.

This clone has only one observation. This chain connects TRBV9 to TRBJ1-6, with 7 bases fitting TRBD1. Germline trimming cut 3 bases from V and 9 bases from J; bases unmatched to any gene: 9. Germline values: CDR1 SGDLS, CDR2 YYNGEE. CDR3 length: 15 residues. In nucleotides, the CDR3 is TGTGCCAGCAGCGCCGCGAGAGGGGGCCTTTCACCCCTCCACTTT. Encoded protein: CASSAARGGLSPLHF.

The chain couples TRBV6-6 to TRBJ2-3; 8 positions agree with TRBD2. This CDR3 comprises 15 residues. V lost 5 bases and J lost 3; bases outside the gene matches: 7. Germline CDR1 is MNHNY and CDR2 is SVGAGI (reference sequence). The CDR3 coding sequence is TGTGCCAGCAGTAGGTACAGCGGGAGTACAGATACGCAGTATTTT. Translating gives CASSRYSGSTDTQYF.

The chain combines TRBV20-1 with TRBJ1-5; no reliable D call. The ends were cut back, 3 bases at V and 4 bases at J, with 13 bases in the middle. Germline lookup yields CDR1 DFQATT and CDR2 SNEGSKA (reference sequence). CDR3 length: 14 residues. CDR3 nucleotides: TGCAGTGCTAGTCTTGGGCACCCGAATCAGCCCCAGCATTTT. Encoded protein: CSASLGHPNQPQHF.

The sample holds one count of this clone. The gene calls are TRBV5-1 and TRBJ1-2, with D unclear. In germline, CDR1 is SGHRS, CDR2 YFSETQ. V was pared by 1 base and J by 8 bases, with 15 bases between. The CDR3 sequence is 14 residues long. This CDR3 is CASSLRPQEGGYTF. In DNA, the CDR3 is TGCGCCAGCAGCTTGAGGCCCCAGGAAGGAGGCTACACCTTC. Filled out from reference TRBV5-1 and TRBJ1-2, the complete variable domain reads KAGVTQTPRYLIKTRGQQVTLSCSPISGHRSVSWYQQTPGQGLQFLFEYFSETQRNKGNFPGRFSGRQFSNSRSEMNVSTLELGDSALYLCASSLRPQEGGYTFGSGTRLTVV.

The chain has TRBV24-1 and TRBJ2-1; 12 nucleotides match TRBD2. Germline CDR1 KGHDR, CDR2 SFDVKD. The CDR3 sequence is 17 residues long. The ends lost 2 bases at V and 5 bases at J; junction bases unmatched: 6. The CDR3 region is CATSDWPSGRAHNEQFF. DNA of the CDR3: TGTGCCACCAGTGATTGGCCTAGCGGGAGGGCTCACAATGAGCAGTTCTTC.

The rearrangement uses TRBV7-2 and TRBJ2-5; tentatively, D is TRBD1 (6 bases). The CDR3 covers 14 residues. Germline assignment: CDR1 SGHTA and CDR2 FQGNSA. Trimming took 1 base from V and 5 from J, leaving 11 bases between them. The CDR3: CASSLGARGETQYF. CDR3 DNA: TGTGCCAGCAGCTTAGGAGCGAGGGGGGAGACCCAGTACTTC.

The chain recombines TRBV12-5 with TRBJ1-2, with D unresolved. Germline loops: CDR1 LGHNT, CDR2 FRNRAP. The CDR3 is 13 amino acids. Trimming shortened V by 5 bases and J by 4 bases, and 11 bases separated the two germline ends. The CDR3 DNA is TGTGCTAGTGGTACCTCCCGGGGCTATGGCTACACCTTC. This sequence encodes CASGTSRGYGYTF.

There are a few counts of this clone. The chain combines TRBV7-9 with TRBJ1-3; D is possibly TRBD1 (6 bases). The V end was cut by 6 bases, the J end by 0 bases, with 9 bases between. The germline CDR1 and CDR2 sequences are SEHNR and FQNEAQ (reference sequence). The CDR3 is 14 amino acids. The CDR3 nucleotides are TGTGCCAGCAGGTTGACAGGCTCTGGAAACACCATATATTTT. It translates to CASRLTGSGNTIYF.

The rearrangement links TRBV27 to TRBJ2-1; 8 bases are a match to TRBD1. V trimming: 6 bases; J trimming: 9 bases; junction bases outside the gene matches: 10. There are 14 residues in the CDR3. Germline-derived CDR1 and CDR2 are MNHEY and SMNVEV (reference sequence). CDR3: CASSPGYRGSEQFF. The CDR3 DNA reads TGTGCCAGCAGCCCCGGTTACAGGGGGTCTGAGCAGTTCTTC.

This sequence joins TRBV30 and TRBJ1-6; 8 positions agree with TRBD1. Germline V CDR1 and CDR2: GTSNPN, SVGIG (reference sequence). The CDR3 totals 13 residues. V was pared by 3 bases and J by 8 bases, with 3 bases of the junction left unmatched. CDR3 sequence reads: CAWSGQGHSPLHF. In DNA, the CDR3 is TGTGCCTGGAGCGGACAGGGTCATTCACCCCTCCACTTT.

The V call is TRBV28, the J call TRBJ2-1; TRBD2 matches at 14 bases. With 6 bases clipped from V and 5 bases from J, the junction kept 12 bases outside the gene matches. Germline CDR1 MDHEN, CDR2 SYDVKM. The CDR3 is 18 residues long. In DNA, the CDR3 is TGTGCCAGCAGACTTCCGGGACTAGCGGGAGCCAGGGACAATGAGCAGTTCTTC. This gives the protein CASRLPGLAGARDNEQFF.

This chain links TRBV6-5 with TRBJ1-6; the match to TRBD1 covers 7 bases. V shed 5 bases and J 6 bases; nucleotides not matched to a gene: 4. Germline V lookup: CDR1 MNHEY, CDR2 SVGAGI. There are 14 residues in the CDR3. The CDR3 nucleotides are TGTGCCAGCAGTCCGGACAGGATTAATTCACCCCTCCACTTT. As protein: CASSPDRINSPLHF.

The count of this clone is one. The genes are TRBV13 and TRBJ2-1; 10 nucleotides agree with TRBD2. In germline, CDR1 is PRHDT, CDR2 FYEKMQ (reference sequence). The J segment lost 0 bases and the V segment lost 4 bases, leaving 9 bases of the junction unmatched. The CDR3 length is 18 residues. DNA for the CDR3: TGTGCCAGCAGCTCCAGCGGGAGGGCCATAGGCTCCTACAATGAGCAGTTCTTC. Residues: CASSSSGRAIGSYNEQFF.

V usage is TRBV28 and J usage is TRBJ2-1; 8 nucleotides agree with TRBD2. CDR3 size: 14 residues. V lost 7 bases and J lost 0; bases outside the gene matches: 2. Germline V gene lookup returns CDR1 MDHEN and CDR2 SYDVKM. DNA for the CDR3: TGTGCCAGCAACAGCGGGAGCTCCTACAATGAGCAGTTCTTC. This translates into CASNSGSSYNEQFF.

The chain uses TRBV24-1 and TRBJ2-2; 7 bases are a match to TRBD2. The V segment lost 12 bases and the J segment 1 base; nucleotides outside the gene matches: 4. This CDR3 spans 13 amino acids. CDR1 is KGHDR and CDR2 is SFDVKD in the germline V gene. DNA for the CDR3: TGTGCCGCCGGGACTATGAACACCGGGGAGCTGTTTTTT. Translating it yields CAAGTMNTGELFF.

This clone came up once. The gene calls are TRBV5-1 and TRBJ2-5; 7 bases are shared with TRBD2. CDR1 is SGHRS, CDR2 YFSETQ, per germline. This CDR3 has 16 amino acids. The V and J ends lost 4 bases and 2 bases, in that order; junction bases with no gene match: 11. The DNA for the CDR3 is TGCGCCAGCAGCCCCCAGTCGGGGGGACTTCAAGAGACCCAGTACTTC. Translation gives CASSPQSGGLQETQYF.

CDR3 nucleotides: TGTGCCAGCATCGACCAGGGGGTGAGGTATGGCTACACCTTC. Encoded protein: CASIDQGVRYGYTF. The rearrangement links TRBV2 to TRBJ1-2; 7 bases map to TRBD1. V was clipped by 7 bases and J by 5 bases; unmatched bases: 10. This CDR3 is 14 amino acids long. Germline CDR1 and CDR2: SNHLY and FYNNEI. Full variable domain (remainder filled in from reference TRBV2 and TRBJ1-2): EPEVTQTPSHQVTQMGQEVILRCVPISNHLYFYWYRQILGQKVEFLVSFYNNEISEKSEIFDDQFSVERPDGSNFTLKIRSTKLEDSAMYFCASIDQGVRYGYTFGSGTRLTVV.